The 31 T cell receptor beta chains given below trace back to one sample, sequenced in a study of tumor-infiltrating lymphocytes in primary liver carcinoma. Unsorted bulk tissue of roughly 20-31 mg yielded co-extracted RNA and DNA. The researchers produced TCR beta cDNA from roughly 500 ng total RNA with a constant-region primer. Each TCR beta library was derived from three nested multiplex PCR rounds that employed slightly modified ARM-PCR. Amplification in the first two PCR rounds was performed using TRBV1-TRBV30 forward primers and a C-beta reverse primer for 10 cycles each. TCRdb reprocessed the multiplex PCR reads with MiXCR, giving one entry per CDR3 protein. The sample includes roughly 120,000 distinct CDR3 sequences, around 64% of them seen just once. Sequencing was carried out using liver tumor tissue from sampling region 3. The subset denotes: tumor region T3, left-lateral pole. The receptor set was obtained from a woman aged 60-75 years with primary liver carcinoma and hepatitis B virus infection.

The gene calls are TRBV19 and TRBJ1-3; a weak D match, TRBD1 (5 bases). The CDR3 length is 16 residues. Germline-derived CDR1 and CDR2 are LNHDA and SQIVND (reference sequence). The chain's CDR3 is CVSRIGDRLRGNTIYF. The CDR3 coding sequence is TGTGTCAGCCGGATCGGGGACCGTCTTCGGGGAAACACCATATATTTT.

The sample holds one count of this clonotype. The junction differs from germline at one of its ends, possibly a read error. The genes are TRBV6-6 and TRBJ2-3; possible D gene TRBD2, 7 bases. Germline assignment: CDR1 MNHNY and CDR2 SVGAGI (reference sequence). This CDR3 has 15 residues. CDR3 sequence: CTSILGGASTDMRYF. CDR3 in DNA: TGTACCAGCATCTTAGGGGGGGCGAGCACAGATATGCGGTATTTT.

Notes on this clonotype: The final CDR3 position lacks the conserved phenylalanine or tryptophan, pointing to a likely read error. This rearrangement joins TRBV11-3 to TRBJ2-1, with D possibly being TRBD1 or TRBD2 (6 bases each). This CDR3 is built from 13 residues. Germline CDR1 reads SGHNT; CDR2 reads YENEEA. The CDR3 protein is CDSSAGGYNEQFL. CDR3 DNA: TGTGACAGCAGTGCCGGGGGCTACAACGAGCAGTTCTTA.

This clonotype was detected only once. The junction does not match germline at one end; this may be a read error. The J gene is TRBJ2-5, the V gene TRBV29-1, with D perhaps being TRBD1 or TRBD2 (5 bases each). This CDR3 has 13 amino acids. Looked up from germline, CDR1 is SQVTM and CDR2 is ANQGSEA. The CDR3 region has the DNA TGCAGCGTCGAAGAAACTTCCTGGGGGAGCCAGTACTTC. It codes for CSVEETSWGSQYF.

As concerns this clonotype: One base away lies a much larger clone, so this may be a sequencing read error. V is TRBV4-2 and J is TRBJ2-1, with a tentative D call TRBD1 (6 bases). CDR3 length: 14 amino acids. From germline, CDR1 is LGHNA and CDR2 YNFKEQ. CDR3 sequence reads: CASGQPQGPNEQFF. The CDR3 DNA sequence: TGTGCCAGCGGCCAACCACAGGGCCCGAATGAGCAGTTCTTC.

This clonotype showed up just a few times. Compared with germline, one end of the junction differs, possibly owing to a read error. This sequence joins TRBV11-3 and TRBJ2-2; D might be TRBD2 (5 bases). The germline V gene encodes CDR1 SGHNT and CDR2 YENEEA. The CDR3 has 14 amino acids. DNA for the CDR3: TGTGCCAGCAGGGGAACGAGGGTGACCGGGGAGCTGTTTTTC. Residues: CASRGTRVTGELFF.

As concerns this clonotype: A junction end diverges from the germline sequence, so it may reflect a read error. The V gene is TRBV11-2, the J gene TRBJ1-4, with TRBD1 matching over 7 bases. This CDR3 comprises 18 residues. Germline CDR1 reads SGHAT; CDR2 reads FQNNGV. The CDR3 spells CASSSTGITRATNEKLFF. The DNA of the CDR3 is TGTGCTAGCAGCTCGACAGGGATTACTCGAGCAACTAATGAAAAACTGTTTTTT.

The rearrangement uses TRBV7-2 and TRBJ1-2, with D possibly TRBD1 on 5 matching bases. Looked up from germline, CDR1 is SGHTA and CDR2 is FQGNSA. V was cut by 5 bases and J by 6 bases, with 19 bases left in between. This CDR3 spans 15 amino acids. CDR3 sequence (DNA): TGTGCCAGCAGCCCAAGCCCAGGGAATAAGGATGGCTACACCTTC. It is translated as CASSPSPGNKDGYTF.

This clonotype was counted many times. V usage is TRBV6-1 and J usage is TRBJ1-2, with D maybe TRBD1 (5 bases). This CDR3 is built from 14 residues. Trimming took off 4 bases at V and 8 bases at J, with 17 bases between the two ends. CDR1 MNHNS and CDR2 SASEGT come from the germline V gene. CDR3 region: CASSVNRKTGGYTF. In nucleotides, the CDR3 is TGTGCCAGCAGTGTCAATAGAAAAACAGGCGGCTACACCTTC.

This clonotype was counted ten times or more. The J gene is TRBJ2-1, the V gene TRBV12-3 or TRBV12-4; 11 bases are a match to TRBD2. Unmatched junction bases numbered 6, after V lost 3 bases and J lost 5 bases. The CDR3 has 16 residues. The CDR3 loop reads CASSFSGTSGDNEQFF. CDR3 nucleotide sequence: TGTGCCAGCAGTTTTTCAGGGACTAGCGGAGACAATGAGCAGTTCTTC.

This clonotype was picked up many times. CDR3 in amino acids: CASSWRLAGNTDTQYF. Here the CDR3 DNA reads TGTGCCAGCAGCTGGAGACTAGCGGGGAACACAGATACGCAGTATTTT. The chain combines TRBV5-4 with TRBJ2-3; 11 bases match TRBD2. V dropped 3 bases and J dropped 2; count of bases not matched to a gene: 5. The length of the CDR3 is 16 residues. Germline lookup yields CDR1 SGHNT and CDR2 YYREEE (reference sequence).

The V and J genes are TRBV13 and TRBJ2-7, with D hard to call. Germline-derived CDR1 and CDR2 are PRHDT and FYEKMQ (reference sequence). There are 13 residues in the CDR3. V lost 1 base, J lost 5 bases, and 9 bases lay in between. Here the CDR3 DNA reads TGTGCCAGCAGCTTAGCGGCCCGGGACGAGCAGTACTTC. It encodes CASSLAARDEQYF.

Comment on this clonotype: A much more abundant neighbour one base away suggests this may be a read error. The CDR3 reads CASSRQGSIVSSADTQYF. Here the CDR3 DNA reads TGTGCCAGCAGTAGACAGGGTAGCATCGTCTCTAGCGCAGATACGCAGTATTTT. This rearrangement joins TRBV6-1 to TRBJ2-3; D is perhaps TRBD1 (7 bases). From germline, CDR1 is MNHNS and CDR2 SASEGT. CDR3 length equals 18 residues. Trimming took off 5 bases at V and 4 bases at J, with 25 bases between the two ends.

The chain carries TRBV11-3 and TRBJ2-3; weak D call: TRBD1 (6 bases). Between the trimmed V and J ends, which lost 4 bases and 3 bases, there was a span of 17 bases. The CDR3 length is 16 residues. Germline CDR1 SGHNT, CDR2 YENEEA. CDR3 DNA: TGTGCCAGCAGCTCCCGACAGGAGTCAAGTACAGATACGCAGTATTTT. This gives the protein CASSSRQESSTDTQYF.

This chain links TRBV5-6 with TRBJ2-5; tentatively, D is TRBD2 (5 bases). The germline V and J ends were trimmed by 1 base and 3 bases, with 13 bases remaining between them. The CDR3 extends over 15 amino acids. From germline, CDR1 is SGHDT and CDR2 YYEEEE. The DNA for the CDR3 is TGTGCCAGCAGCTTGCCCTTCGACGGGGAAGAGACCCAGTACTTC. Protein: CASSLPFDGEETQYF.

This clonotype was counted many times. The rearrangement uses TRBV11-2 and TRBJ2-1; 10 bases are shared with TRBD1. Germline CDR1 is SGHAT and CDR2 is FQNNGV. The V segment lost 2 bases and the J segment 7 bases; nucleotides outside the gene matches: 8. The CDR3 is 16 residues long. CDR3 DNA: TGTGCCAGCAGCTTAAGTATGGGGACAGGGGATAATGAGCAGTTCTTC. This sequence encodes CASSLSMGTGDNEQFF.

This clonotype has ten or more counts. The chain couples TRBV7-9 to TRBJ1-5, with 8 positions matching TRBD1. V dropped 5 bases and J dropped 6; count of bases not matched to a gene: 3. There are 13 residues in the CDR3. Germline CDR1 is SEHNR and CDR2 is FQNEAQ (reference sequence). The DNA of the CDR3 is TGTGCCAGCAGCCGACAGGGGACTCAGCCCCAGCATTTT. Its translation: CASSRQGTQPQHF.

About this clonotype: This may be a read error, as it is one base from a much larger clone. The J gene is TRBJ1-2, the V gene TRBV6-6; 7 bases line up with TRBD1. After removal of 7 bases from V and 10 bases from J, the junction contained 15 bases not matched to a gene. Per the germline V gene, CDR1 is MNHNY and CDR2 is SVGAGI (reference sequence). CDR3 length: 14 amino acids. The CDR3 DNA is TGTGCCAGCAACCCCAAGACAGGGCGCCAAGTCTACACCTTC. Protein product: CASNPKTGRQVYTF.

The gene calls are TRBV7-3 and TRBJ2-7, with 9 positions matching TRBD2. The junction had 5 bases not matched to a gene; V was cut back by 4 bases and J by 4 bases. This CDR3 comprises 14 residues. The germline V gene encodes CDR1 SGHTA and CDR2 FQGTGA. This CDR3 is CASSSGTSSYEQYF. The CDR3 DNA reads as TGTGCCAGCAGCTCCGGGACTAGCTCTTACGAGCAGTACTTC.

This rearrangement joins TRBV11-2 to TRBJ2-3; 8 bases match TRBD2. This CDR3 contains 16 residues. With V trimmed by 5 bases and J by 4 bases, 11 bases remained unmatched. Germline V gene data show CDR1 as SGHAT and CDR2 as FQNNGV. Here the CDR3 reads CASSHGSGSFSDTQYF. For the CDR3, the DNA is TGTGCCAGCAGCCATGGCAGCGGGAGTTTCTCAGATACGCAGTATTTT. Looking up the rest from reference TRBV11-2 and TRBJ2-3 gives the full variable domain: EAGVAQSPRYKIIEKRQSVAFWCNPISGHATLYWYQQILGQGPKLLIQFQNNGVVDDSQLPKDRFSAERLKGVDSTLKIQPAKLEDSAVYLCASSHGSGSFSDTQYFGPGTRLTVL.

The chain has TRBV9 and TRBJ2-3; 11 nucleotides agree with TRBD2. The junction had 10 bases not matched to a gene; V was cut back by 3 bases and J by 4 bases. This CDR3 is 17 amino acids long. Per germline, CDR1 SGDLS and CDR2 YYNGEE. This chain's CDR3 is CASSAPLAGGPADTQYF. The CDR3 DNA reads TGTGCCAGCAGCGCGCCCTTAGCGGGAGGGCCGGCAGATACGCAGTATTTT.

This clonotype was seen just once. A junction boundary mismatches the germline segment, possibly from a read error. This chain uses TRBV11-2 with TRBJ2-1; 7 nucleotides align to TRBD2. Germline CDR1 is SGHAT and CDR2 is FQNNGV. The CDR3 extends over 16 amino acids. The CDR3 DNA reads TGTGCCAGCGGATTAGTTGCAGGGACTAATTACAATGAGCAATTCTTC. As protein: CASGLVAGTNYNEQFF. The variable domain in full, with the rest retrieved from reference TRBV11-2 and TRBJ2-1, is EAGVAQSPRYKIIEKRQSVAFWCNPISGHATLYWYQQILGQGPKLLIQFQNNGVVDDSQLPKDRFSAERLKGVDSTLKIQPAKLEDSAVYLCASGLVAGTNYNEQFFGPGTRLTVL.

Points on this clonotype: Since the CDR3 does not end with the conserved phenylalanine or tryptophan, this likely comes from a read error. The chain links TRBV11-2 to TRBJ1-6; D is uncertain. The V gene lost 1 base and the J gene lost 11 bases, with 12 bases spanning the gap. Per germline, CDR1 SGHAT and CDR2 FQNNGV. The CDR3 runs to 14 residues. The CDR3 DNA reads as TGTGCCAGCAGCTTAGTCTTGATTATCCCACCCCTCCACTTA. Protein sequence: CASSLVLIIPPLHL.

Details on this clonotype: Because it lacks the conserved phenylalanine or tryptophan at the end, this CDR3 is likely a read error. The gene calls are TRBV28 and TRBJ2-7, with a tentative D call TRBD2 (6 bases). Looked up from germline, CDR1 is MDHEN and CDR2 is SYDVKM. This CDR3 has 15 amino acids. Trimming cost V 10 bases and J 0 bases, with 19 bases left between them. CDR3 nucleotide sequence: TGTGCCAACAGCGGGCAGACGTTTTGCTCCTACGAGCAGTACTTG. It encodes CANSGQTFCSYEQYL.

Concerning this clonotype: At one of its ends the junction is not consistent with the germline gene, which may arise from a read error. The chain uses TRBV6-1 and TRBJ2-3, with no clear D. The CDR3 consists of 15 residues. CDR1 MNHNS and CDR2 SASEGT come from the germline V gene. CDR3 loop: CASSISVSNTDTQYF. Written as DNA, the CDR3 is TGTGCCAGTAGTATAAGCGTATCTAACACAGATACGCAGTATTTC.

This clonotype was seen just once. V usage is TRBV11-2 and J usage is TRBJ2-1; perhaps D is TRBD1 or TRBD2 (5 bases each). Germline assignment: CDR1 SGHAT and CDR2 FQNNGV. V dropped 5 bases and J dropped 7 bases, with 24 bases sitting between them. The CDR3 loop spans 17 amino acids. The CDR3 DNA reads TGTGCCAGCAGCCCAGGGACCGAGAGGGGAAAGGGAAATGAGCAGTTCTTC. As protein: CASSPGTERGKGNEQFF.

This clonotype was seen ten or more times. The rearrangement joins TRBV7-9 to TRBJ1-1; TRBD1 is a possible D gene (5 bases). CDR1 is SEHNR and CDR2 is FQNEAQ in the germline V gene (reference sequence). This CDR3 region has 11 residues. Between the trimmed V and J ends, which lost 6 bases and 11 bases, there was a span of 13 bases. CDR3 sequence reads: CASSSGTTAFF. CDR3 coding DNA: TGTGCCAGCAGTTCAGGGACGACGGCTTTCTTT.

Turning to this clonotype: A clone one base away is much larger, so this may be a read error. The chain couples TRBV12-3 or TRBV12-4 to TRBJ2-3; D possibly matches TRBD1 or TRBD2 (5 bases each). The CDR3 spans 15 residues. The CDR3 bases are TGTGCCAGCAGTTTGGGACGAGGGATCACAGTTACGCAGTATTTT. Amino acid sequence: CASSLGRGITVTQYF.

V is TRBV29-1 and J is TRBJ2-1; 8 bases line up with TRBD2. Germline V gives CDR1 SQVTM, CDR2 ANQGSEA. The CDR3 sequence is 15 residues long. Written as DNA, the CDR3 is TGCAACGTCAAAACCTCGGGAGGGCCAGGGCATGAGCAGTTCTTC. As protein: CNVKTSGGPGHEQFF.

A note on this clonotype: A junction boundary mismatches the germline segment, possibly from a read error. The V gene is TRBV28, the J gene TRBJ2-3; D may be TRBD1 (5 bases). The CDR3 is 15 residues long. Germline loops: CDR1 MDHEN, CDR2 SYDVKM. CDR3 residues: CASSSRQGAPDTQYF. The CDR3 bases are TGTGCCAGCTCCTCCCGCCAAGGGGCTCCAGATACACAGTATTTT.

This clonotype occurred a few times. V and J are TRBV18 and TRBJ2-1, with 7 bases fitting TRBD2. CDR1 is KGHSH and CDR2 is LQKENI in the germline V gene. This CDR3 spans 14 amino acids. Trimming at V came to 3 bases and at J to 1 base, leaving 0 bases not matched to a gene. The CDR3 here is CASSPGGSYNEQFF. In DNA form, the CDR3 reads TGTGCCAGCTCACCGGGGGGGTCCTACAATGAGCAGTTCTTC.